These 18 T cell receptor beta chains were all obtained from the same sample, sequenced in a study of blood T cell repertoires in COVID-19. The method was immunoSEQ multiplex PCR; TCRdb's version includes in-frame clones alone and lacks a portion of them. The data contain 95,000 to 110,000 clones, 85% to 95% of them seen just once; the ten biggest clones take up less than 1.5%. Sequencing was done on a sample of peripheral blood. Source of these receptors: a young woman with acute or convalescent COVID-19.

This clone appeared a single time. This rearrangement joins TRBV7-9 to TRBJ2-7; 8 positions agree with TRBD1. The CDR3 spans 13 residues. V lost 6 bases and J lost 5; bases outside the gene matches: 6. Germline loops: CDR1 SEHNR, CDR2 FQNEAQ (reference sequence). CDR3 coding DNA: TGTGCCAGCAGAGACAGGGGAAGCGACGAGCAGTACTTC. Translating gives CASRDRGSDEQYF.

The V call is TRBV28, the J call TRBJ1-2; 7 bases fit TRBD1. The CDR3 has 14 residues. The ends lost 3 bases at V and 6 bases at J; junction bases unmatched: 7. CDR1 and CDR2 from the germline V gene are MDHEN and SYDVKM. In nucleotides, the CDR3 is TGTGCCAGCAGTTTCGTCGTGGACAGGAATGGCTACACCTTC. Translation: CASSFVVDRNGYTF.

V gene TRBV6-4 combines with J gene TRBJ1-6; D is uncertain. Germline-derived CDR1 and CDR2 are MRHNA and SNTAGT. V was shortened by 3 bases and J by 15 bases, with 21 bases between the two germline ends. The CDR3 sequence is 15 residues long. The chain's CDR3 is CASSESFAGQPVLHF. DNA of the CDR3: TGTGCCAGCAGTGAAAGTTTTGCGGGCCAGCCGGTCCTCCACTTT.

V usage is TRBV7-2 and J usage is TRBJ1-2, with TRBD1 matching over 7 bases. The V gene end was trimmed by 5 bases and the J gene end by 2 bases; junction bases not matched to a gene: 8. The CDR3 length is 15 residues. Germline CDR1 and CDR2: SGHTA and FQGNSA. The CDR3 region is CASSPSTGMNYGYTF. The CDR3 DNA sequence: TGTGCCAGCAGCCCGTCGACAGGGATGAACTATGGCTACACCTTC. The complete variable domain, with remaining parts taken from reference TRBV7-2 and TRBJ1-2, reads GAGVSQSPSNKVTEKGKDVELRCDPISGHTALYWYRQSLGQGLEFLIYFQGNSAPDKSGLPSDRFSAERTGGSVSTLTIQRTQQEDSAVYLCASSPSTGMNYGYTFGSGTRLTVV.

This sequence joins TRBV7-6 and TRBJ1-4; D might be TRBD1 (6 bases). V was pared by 1 base and J by 8 bases, with 14 bases between. The germline V gene encodes CDR1 SGHVS and CDR2 FNYEAQ. This CDR3 has 15 residues. Written as DNA, the CDR3 is TGTGCCAGCAGCTTAGGTGGAGGGGGGGGCGAAAAACTGTTTTTT. This translates into CASSLGGGGGEKLFF.

The count of this clone is one. The V gene is TRBV27, the J gene TRBJ2-7, with a weak D call TRBD1 (6 bases). Germline values: CDR1 MNHEY, CDR2 SMNVEV (reference sequence). V was clipped by 8 bases and J by 0 bases, with 17 bases between them. The CDR3 is 15 amino acids. The CDR3 DNA reads TGTGCCAGCGCCCGGACAGCCCAAAGCTCCTACGAGCAGTACTTC. Amino acids: CASARTAQSSYEQYF.

The V gene is TRBV30, the J gene TRBJ1-2; D gene uncertain. Trimming pared 4 bases from V and 8 bases from J, leaving 11 bases between. CDR3 length: 11 residues. From germline, CDR1 is GTSNPN and CDR2 SVGIG (reference sequence). The CDR3 spells CAWTLQRGYTF. In DNA, the CDR3 is TGTGCCTGGACTTTGCAACGGGGCTACACCTTC.

The chain couples TRBV7-3 to TRBJ2-7, with D unclear. Germline-derived CDR1 and CDR2 are SGHTA and FQGTGA. Trimming took off 4 bases at V and 6 bases at J, with 13 bases between the two ends. CDR3 length: 13 residues. CDR3 in amino acids: CASSSAGHSEQYF. DNA of the CDR3: TGTGCCAGCAGCTCAGCAGGCCATTCCGAGCAGTACTTC.

About this clone: A read error may account for a junction end that differs from germline. This chain uses TRBV12-3 or TRBV12-4 with TRBJ1-3; D not resolved. The CDR3 runs to 13 residues. The CDR3 loop reads CASSLDIGNTIYF. DNA of the CDR3: TGTGCCAGCAGCTTAGACATTGGAAACACCATATATTTT.

J is TRBJ2-1 and V is TRBV27, with no clear D. Between the trimmed V and J ends, which lost 6 bases and 5 bases, there was a span of 14 bases. The CDR3 totals 14 residues. Germline V lookup: CDR1 MNHEY, CDR2 SMNVEV (reference sequence). Here the CDR3 DNA reads TGTGCCAGCAGCCGACCGAACAGAAACAATGAGCAGTTCTTC. Its translation: CASSRPNRNNEQFF.

With respect to this clone: Other DNA sequences in the same sample also yield this CDR3. The chain combines TRBV27 with TRBJ1-6; D is unclear. The V and J ends lost 4 bases and 0 bases respectively, with 4 bases between them. Germline loops: CDR1 MNHEY, CDR2 SMNVEV (reference sequence). The CDR3 contains 14 residues. CDR3 sequence: CASSSSSYNSPLHF. CDR3 DNA: TGTGCCAGCAGTTCGAGCTCCTATAATTCACCCCTCCACTTT.

The chain recombines TRBV5-1 with TRBJ1-1; 8 bases are a match to TRBD1. The CDR3 is made up of 17 amino acids. The germline gives CDR1 SGHRS, CDR2 YFSETQ. V was clipped by 2 bases and J by 4 bases; unmatched bases: 13. CDR3 region: CASSLQGGWQNPTEAFF. The CDR3, as DNA: TGCGCCAGCAGCTTACAGGGGGGCTGGCAGAATCCCACTGAAGCTTTCTTT.

The chain uses TRBV24-1 and TRBJ2-3; TRBD2 matches at 8 bases. The CDR3 spans 12 residues. V shed 9 bases and J 5 bases; nucleotides not matched to a gene: 3. From germline, CDR1 is KGHDR and CDR2 SFDVKD. The CDR3 loop is CATGTRRDTQYF. The CDR3 DNA reads TGTGCCACCGGGACTAGGAGAGATACGCAGTATTTT.

The chain links TRBV30 to TRBJ1-6; TRBD1 might be the D (5 bases). From germline, CDR1 is GTSNPN and CDR2 SVGIG (reference sequence). The CDR3 is 13 amino acids. The V gene lost 5 bases and the J gene lost 3 bases, with 8 bases spanning the gap. The CDR3 DNA reads TGTGCCTGGGAAGGGGTCTATAATTCACCCCTCCACTTT. Protein product: CAWEGVYNSPLHF.

The chain has TRBV7-9 and TRBJ2-6; D ambiguous. Germline loops: CDR1 SEHNR, CDR2 FQNEAQ (reference sequence). The CDR3 has 13 amino acids. The V end was cut by 5 bases, the J end by 9 bases, with 11 bases between. This CDR3 reads CASSPGLVNVLTF. CDR3 coding DNA: TGTGCCAGCAGCCCAGGCTTAGTCAACGTCCTGACTTTC.

This clone has just one count. The J gene is TRBJ1-2, the V gene TRBV30; 8 bases map to TRBD1. The CDR3 extends over 15 amino acids. Trimming cost V 1 base and J 4 bases; bases outside gene matches: 8. CDR1 and CDR2 from the germline V gene are GTSNPN and SVGIG (reference sequence). CDR3 protein: CAWSGTGISFYGYTF. The CDR3 coding sequence is TGTGCCTGGAGTGGGACAGGGATTTCCTTCTATGGCTACACCTTC. The complete variable domain, with remaining parts taken from reference TRBV30 and TRBJ1-2, reads SQTIHQWPATLVQPVGSPLSLECTVEGTSNPNLYWYRQAAGRGLQLLFYSVGIGQISSEVPQNLSASRPQDRQFILSSKKLLLSDSGFYLCAWSGTGISFYGYTFGSGTRLTVV.

This sequence joins TRBV30 and TRBJ1-4, with 7 bases fitting TRBD1. The CDR3 covers 18 residues. Germline V gene lookup returns CDR1 GTSNPN and CDR2 SVGIG (reference sequence). Losses at the gene ends were 2 bases for V and 3 bases for J; bases not matched to a gene: 15. The CDR3 loop is CAWSPYWGTGTANEKLFF. The CDR3 DNA follows: TGTGCCTGGAGTCCGTATTGGGGAACCGGGACAGCTAATGAAAAACTGTTTTTT.

The gene calls are TRBV28 and TRBJ2-7; unclear D gene. CDR1 is MDHEN and CDR2 is SYDVKM in the germline V gene. V dropped 5 bases and J dropped 6 bases, with 23 bases sitting between them. The CDR3 runs 16 residues. In DNA, the CDR3 is TGTGCCAGCAGTCCCCGAGGCTCCGTCCAGAGTTCCGAGCAGTACTTC. Its protein product is CASSPRGSVQSSEQYF.